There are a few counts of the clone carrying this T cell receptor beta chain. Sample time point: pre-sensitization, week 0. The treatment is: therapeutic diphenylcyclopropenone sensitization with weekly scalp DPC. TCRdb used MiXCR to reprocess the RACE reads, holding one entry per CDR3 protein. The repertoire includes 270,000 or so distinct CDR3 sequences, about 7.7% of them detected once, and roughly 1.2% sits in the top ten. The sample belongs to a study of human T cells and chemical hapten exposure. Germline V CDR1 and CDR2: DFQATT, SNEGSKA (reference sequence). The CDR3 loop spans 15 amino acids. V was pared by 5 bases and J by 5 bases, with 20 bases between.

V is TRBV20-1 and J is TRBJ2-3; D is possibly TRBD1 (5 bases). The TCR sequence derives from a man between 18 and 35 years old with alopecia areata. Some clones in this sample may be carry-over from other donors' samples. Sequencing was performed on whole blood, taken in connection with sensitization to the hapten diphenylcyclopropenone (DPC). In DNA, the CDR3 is TGCAGTGCTCGTCGCCAGGGATTTCGCGGAGATACGCAGTATTTT. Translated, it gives CSARRQGFRGDTQYF.